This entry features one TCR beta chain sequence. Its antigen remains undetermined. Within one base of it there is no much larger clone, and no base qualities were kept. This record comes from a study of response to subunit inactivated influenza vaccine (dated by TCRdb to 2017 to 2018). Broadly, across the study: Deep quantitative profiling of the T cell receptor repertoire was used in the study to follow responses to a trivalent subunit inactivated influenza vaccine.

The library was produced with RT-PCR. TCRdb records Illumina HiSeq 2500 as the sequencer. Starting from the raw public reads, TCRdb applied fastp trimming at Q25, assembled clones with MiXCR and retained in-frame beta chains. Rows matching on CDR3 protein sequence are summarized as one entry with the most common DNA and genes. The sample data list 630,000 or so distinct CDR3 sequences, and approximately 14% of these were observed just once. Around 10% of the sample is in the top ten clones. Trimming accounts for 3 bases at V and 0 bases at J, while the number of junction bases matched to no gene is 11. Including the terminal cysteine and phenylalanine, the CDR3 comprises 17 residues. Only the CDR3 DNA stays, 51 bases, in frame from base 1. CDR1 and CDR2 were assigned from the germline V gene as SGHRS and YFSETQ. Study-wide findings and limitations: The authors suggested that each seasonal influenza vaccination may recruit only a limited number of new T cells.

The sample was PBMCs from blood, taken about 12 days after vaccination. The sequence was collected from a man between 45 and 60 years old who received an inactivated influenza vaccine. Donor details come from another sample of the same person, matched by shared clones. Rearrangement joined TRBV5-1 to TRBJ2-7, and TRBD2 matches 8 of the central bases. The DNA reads TGCGCCAGCAGCTCCGGACCGGGGGGGCCTAGCTCCTACGAGCAGTACTTC. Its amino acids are CASSSGPGGPSSYEQYF.